This is a list of T cell receptor beta chains from one sample in a study of cytomegalovirus exposure and HLA in healthy donors. Libraries were prepared by immunoSEQ multiplex PCR; TCRdb keeps only in-frame clonotypes and omits some of them. The sample holds 55,000 to 65,000 clones; 96% are singletons and the top ten take 0.7% to 0.95%. Input material: PBMCs. These receptors came from a man aged 18 to 29 in good health and CMV-seronegative. Each CDR3 is given with its conserved first and last residue. The order of the fields is clone size, V gene, D gene, J gene, CDR3 length, CDR3 DNA, CDR3 protein. The D gene is left open where the match is weak. Clone size appears in some rows only: once, few, many, or a class for an expanded clone.

.	TRBV7-9	.	TRBJ2-1	13	TGTGCCAGCAGCTTTGTAGCGGCCAATGAGCAGTTCTTC	CASSFVAANEQFF
.	TRBV11-1	.	TRBJ2-5	15	TGTGCCAGCAGCGCTCCGGGACTCCGTGGGGAGACCCAGTACTTC	CASSAPGLRGETQYF
.	TRBV9	.	TRBJ1-1	13	TGTGCCAGCAGCCCCTCGGGGGGCACTGAAGCTTTCTTT	CASSPSGGTEAFF
once	TRBV30	TRBD1	TRBJ2-7	11	TGTGCCTGGCAGAGGGGGCACGAGCAGTACTTC	CAWQRGHEQYF
.	TRBV11-2	.	TRBJ2-7	13	TGTGCCAGCAGCCTCGGAGGGGGCCACGAGCAGTACTTC	CASSLGGGHEQYF
once	TRBV19	.	TRBJ2-6	17	TGTGCCAGTAGTATAGTGACAGGACCCTCTGGGGCCAACGTCCTGACTTTC	CASSIVTGPSGANVLTF
.	TRBV7-2	.	TRBJ2-3	15	TGTGCCAGCAGCTTAGTGAGGGTTTCATCAGATACGCAGTATTTT	CASSLVRVSSDTQYF
.	TRBV18	TRBD1	TRBJ1-5	15	TGTGCCAGCTCATTCGGGACAGCTAGCAATCAGCCCCAGCATTTT	CASSFGTASNQPQHF
.	TRBV10-3	TRBD2	TRBJ2-1	17	TGTGCCATCAGTGAGTTGGGGCGGGAGCCGAAATACAATGAGCAGTTCTTC	CAISELGREPKYNEQFF
.	TRBV18	.	TRBJ2-5	15	TGTGCCAGCTCACCCCTTGATACAGGGATTGAGACCCAGTACTTC	CASSPLDTGIETQYF
.	TRBV6-1	.	TRBJ1-1	14	TGTGCCAGCAGAGGAGGACAGCCGAACACTGAAGCTTTCTTT	CASRGGQPNTEAFF
.	TRBV6-5	TRBD1	TRBJ1-1	15	TGTGCCAGCAGCTTTAATTATGACAGGGCCACTGAAGCTTTCTTT	CASSFNYDRATEAFF
.	TRBV19	.	TRBJ2-7	17	TGTGCCAGTAGTTCGGGGTCGGAGGGGCCCTTTTTCTACGAGCAGTACTTC	CASSSGSEGPFFYEQYF
.	TRBV6-1	TRBD1	TRBJ2-5	15	TGTGCCAGCGGCGTGGCTGGGACAGAAGAAGAGACCCAGTACTTC	CASGVAGTEEETQYF
.	TRBV27	TRBD1	TRBJ1-5	15	TGTGCCAGCAGGGGACAGCCGTATAGCAATCAGCCCCAGCATTTT	CASRGQPYSNQPQHF
.	TRBV4-3	.	TRBJ2-5	13	TGCGCCAGCAGCCAAGGGCAGATAGAGACCCAGTACTTC	CASSQGQIETQYF
.	TRBV11-2	.	TRBJ2-5	11	TGTGCCAGCAGCTTCGGTGAGACCCAGTACTTC	CASSFGETQYF
once	TRBV6-1	TRBD2	TRBJ2-2	15	TGTGCCAGCAGAGGTAGCGGGAGCGAAACCGGGGAGCTGTTTTTT	CASRGSGSETGELFF
.	TRBV9	.	TRBJ1-2	13	TGTGCCAGCACAAGGGCAGGGCTGCAGGGCTACACCTTC	CASTRAGLQGYTF
.	TRBV29-1	.	TRBJ2-1	16	TGCAGCGTGGGAGCAAGGCCCGCAACCCCCTACAATGAGCAGTTCTTC	CSVGARPATPYNEQFF
.	TRBV29-1	TRBD2	TRBJ2-7	13	TGCAGCGTCCGCCTAGCGGGGGCCTACGAGCAGTACTTC	CSVRLAGAYEQYF
.	TRBV27	TRBD2	TRBJ2-5	16	TGTGCCAGCAGGGGACTAGCGGGAGGGCCGGGGGAGACCCAGTACTTC	CASRGLAGGPGETQYF
once	TRBV7-2	.	TRBJ2-7	12	TGTGCCAGCAGCCTCCCCTCCTACGAGCAGTACTTC	CASSLPSYEQYF
once	TRBV27	.	TRBJ2-7	14	TGTGCCAGCAGTTTAGGCGGCGAGGGCCACGAGCAGTACTTC	CASSLGGEGHEQYF
.	TRBV7-9	.	TRBJ2-7	17	TGTGCCAGCAGCTGGACTCTGACGACAACGACCTCCTACGAGCAGTACTTC	CASSWTLTTTTSYEQYF
.	TRBV28	.	TRBJ1-3	13	TGTGCCAGCAGTCCGACACGTAGAAACACCATATATTTT	CASSPTRRNTIYF
.	TRBV5-1	TRBD1	TRBJ1-2	14	TGCGCCAGCAGCTTGGACAGGGGCGTGGAGGGCTACACCTTC	CASSLDRGVEGYTF
.	TRBV15	.	TRBJ1-5	13	TGTGCCACCAGAAGCCTGGGGCGGCAGCCCCAGCATTTT	CATRSLGRQPQHF
.	TRBV28	.	TRBJ2-7	14	TGTGCCAGCAGTACCCGCACTGTGCCCTACGAGCAGTACTTC	CASSTRTVPYEQYF
.	TRBV28	.	TRBJ2-7	14	TGTGCCAGCAGTTTAGATGGCAGGTCCTACGAGCAGTACTTC	CASSLDGRSYEQYF
.	TRBV11-2	TRBD2	TRBJ2-5	14	TGTGCCAGCAGCCGAGGGACTACCGGGGAGACCCAGTACTTC	CASSRGTTGETQYF
.	TRBV9	TRBD1	TRBJ2-7	15	TGTGCCAGCAGCGTCTCAGGGACAGACACTCGTGAGCAGTACTTC	CASSVSGTDTREQYF
.	TRBV28	.	TRBJ2-7	13	TGTGCCAGCAGTCCACAGGTCCCCTACGAGCAGTACTTC	CASSPQVPYEQYF
.	TRBV6-1	.	TRBJ2-3	11	TGTGCCAGCAGGATAGTGGATACGCAGTATTTT	CASRIVDTQYF
.	TRBV7-9	.	TRBJ1-4	16	TGTGCCAGCGGGAATTCGGACAGCCGCACTAATGAAAAACTGTTTTTT	CASGNSDSRTNEKLFF
.	TRBV30	.	TRBJ1-2	13	TGTGCCTGGAGTGCGGCCGGGCCGGGGGGCTACACCTTC	CAWSAAGPGGYTF
once	TRBV27	TRBD2	TRBJ2-1	13	TGTGCCACGGGACTAGTGAGAGGGAATGAGCAGTTCTTC	CATGLVRGNEQFF
.	TRBV13	TRBD2	TRBJ2-1	17	TGTGCCAGCAGCCCCGGGACTAGCGGGAGGGTGTTCAATGAGCAGTTCTTC	CASSPGTSGRVFNEQFF
.	TRBV5-1	TRBD2	TRBJ2-7	16	TGCGCCAGCAGCTTGTCGCTAGCGGGGCCAACCTACGAGCAGTACTTC	CASSLSLAGPTYEQYF
.	TRBV7-6	TRBD1	TRBJ2-7	14	TGTGCCAGCAGCTTATCGGCACAGGGGTACGAGCAGTACTTC	CASSLSAQGYEQYF
.	TRBV7-8	.	TRBJ2-7	14	TGTGTCAGCAGCTCGATGTCCCAGGGGTACGAGCAGTACTTC	CVSSSMSQGYEQYF
.	TRBV4-2	.	TRBJ2-2	18	TGTGCCAGCAGCCAAGATGTCCGGGACTTATCGAACACCGGGGAGCTGTTTTTT	CASSQDVRDLSNTGELFF
.	TRBV28	.	TRBJ2-1	14	TGTGCCAGCAGTTTAGATCCGGGCTACAATGAGCAGTTCTTC	CASSLDPGYNEQFF
.	TRBV19	TRBD1	TRBJ2-1	19	TGTGCCAGTAGTATCGTGGGGACAGGTATAAGGGACGACTCTAATGAGCAGTTCTTC	CASSIVGTGIRDDSNEQFF
.	TRBV27	TRBD2	TRBJ2-1	18	TGTGCCAGCAGTTTATTCTCAGGTGGGCGGGGGTCCTACAATGAGCAGTTCTTC	CASSLFSGGRGSYNEQFF
.	TRBV11-2	TRBD2	TRBJ2-1	16	TGTGCCAGCACAACCTCTAGCGGGAGGAAGCGCGGTGAGCAGTTCTTC	CASTTSSGRKRGEQFF
.	TRBV28	.	TRBJ2-5	12	TGTGCCAGCAGAGACTGGGCGGGGACCCAGTACTTC	CASRDWAGTQYF
.	TRBV5-1	TRBD1	TRBJ2-7	15	TGCGCCAGCAGCTCGGACAGGGGGGACCCCTACGAGCAGTACTTC	CASSSDRGDPYEQYF
.	TRBV5-1	TRBD2	TRBJ2-5	17	TGCGCCAGCAGCTTGGGAGCCGGAGCGGGAGTCCCAGAGACCCAGTACTTC	CASSLGAGAGVPETQYF
.	TRBV27	TRBD2	TRBJ2-7	15	TGTGCCAGCAGTTTAAGGGCGGGAGAGGCCTACGAGCAGTACTTC	CASSLRAGEAYEQYF
.	TRBV7-2	TRBD1	TRBJ1-1	15	TGTGCCAGCAGCTTAGTAGAACAGGGGCGAAGTGAAGCTTTCTTT	CASSLVEQGRSEAFF
.	TRBV28	TRBD2	TRBJ2-6	18	TGTGCCAGCCGCGGGGGGGTGGTGGGGTTCTCTGGGGCCAACGTCCTGACTTTC	CASRGGVVGFSGANVLTF
.	TRBV6-6	TRBD1	TRBJ1-5	15	TGTGCCAGCACAAGGGGACAGCTTAGCAATCAGCCCCAGCATTTT	CASTRGQLSNQPQHF
.	TRBV28	TRBD1	TRBJ1-2	14	TGTGCCAGCAGCTCGCCCCGGACAGGGAATGGCTACACCTTC	CASSSPRTGNGYTF
.	TRBV7-2	.	TRBJ2-5	13	TGTGCCAGCAGCCTAAGCTGGCAAGAGACCCAGTACTTC	CASSLSWQETQYF
.	TRBV29-1	.	TRBJ1-2	8	TGCAGCATCGGTGGCTACACCTTC	CSIGGYTF
.	TRBV9	TRBD2	TRBJ2-1	15	TGTGCCAGCAGCGTAGATAGCGGGAGGAGCAATGAGCAGTTCTTC	CASSVDSGRSNEQFF
.	TRBV18	.	TRBJ1-1	15	TGTGCCAGCTCCTACCAGGGCCCCGCTGGCCCTGAAGCTTTCTTT	CASSYQGPAGPEAFF
.	TRBV19	.	TRBJ2-1	14	TGTGCCAGTAGTCAATTGCAGGGGTCGAATGAGCAGTTCTTC	CASSQLQGSNEQFF
.	TRBV28	.	TRBJ2-7	14	TGTGCCAGCAGCTTTTCAGGGGCCTCCTACGAGCAGTACTTC	CASSFSGASYEQYF